Listed below are T cell receptor beta chains from one sample, sequenced in a study of blood T cells in healthy people across ages. TCRdb itself ran the 5' RACE reads through MiXCR, one entry per CDR3 protein. This sample has about 1.4 million distinct CDR3 sequences; almost 60% occur once, and the top ten carry roughly 7%. Sequencing input: blood. The source of these receptors is a man between 18 and 35 years old in good health. The CDR3 runs from the conserved cysteine through the conserved F or W. D genes are given only for firm matches. A clone size is listed for some rows: how often the clone was seen (once, few, many), or a class if it is expanded.

j_gene: TRBJ1-3; v_gene: TRBV4-1; abundance: NA; d_gene: NA; CDR3aa: CASSPGMGWGGNTIYF; CDR3nt: TGCGCCAGCAGCCCAGGGATGGGATGGGGGGGAAACACCATATATTTT
j_gene: TRBJ2-7; v_gene: TRBV4-1; abundance: NA; d_gene: TRBD2; CDR3aa: CASSQDVVAGLYEQYF; CDR3nt: TGCGCCAGCAGCCAAGATGTGGTAGCGGGGCTTTACGAGCAGTACTTC
j_gene: TRBJ1-6; v_gene: TRBV12-3/TRBV12-4; abundance: NA; d_gene: TRBD1; CDR3aa: CASSLEGASSPLHF; CDR3nt: TGTGCCAGCAGTTTGGAGGGGGCCAGTTCACCCCTCCACTTT
j_gene: TRBJ2-3; v_gene: TRBV7-2; abundance: NA; d_gene: NA; CDR3aa: CASSSSQGPGPWQYF; CDR3nt: TGTGCCAGCAGCTCGTCACAGGGACCCGGCCCCTGGCAGTATTTT
j_gene: TRBJ2-1; v_gene: TRBV7-9; abundance: NA; d_gene: TRBD2; CDR3aa: CASSHTYMGTRGQNEQFF; CDR3nt: TGTGCCAGCAGCCACACTTATATGGGGACTAGGGGCCAAAATGAGCAGTTCTTC
j_gene: TRBJ2-1; v_gene: TRBV4-1; abundance: NA; d_gene: TRBD1; CDR3aa: CASNEGGVGNEQFF; CDR3nt: TGCGCCAGCAATGAAGGGGGCGTGGGCAATGAGCAGTTCTTC
j_gene: TRBJ2-5; v_gene: TRBV27; abundance: NA; d_gene: TRBD1; CDR3aa: CASSLFAGGLETQYF; CDR3nt: TGTGCCAGCAGTTTATTCGCAGGGGGCTTGGAGACCCAGTACTTC
j_gene: TRBJ1-6; v_gene: TRBV6-5; abundance: few; d_gene: NA; CDR3aa: CASSFRSSPLHF; CDR3nt: TGTGCCAGCAGTTTCAGGTCTTCACCCCTCCACTTT
j_gene: TRBJ2-7; v_gene: TRBV12-3/TRBV12-4; abundance: few; d_gene: NA; CDR3aa: CASTTGNEQYF; CDR3nt: TGTGCCAGCACCACGGGTAACGAGCAGTACTTC
j_gene: TRBJ1-2; v_gene: TRBV29-1; abundance: NA; d_gene: NA; CDR3aa: CSVEVQPRADGYTF; CDR3nt: TGCAGCGTTGAAGTACAGCCCAGGGCGGATGGCTACACCTTC
j_gene: TRBJ2-3; v_gene: TRBV11-2; abundance: NA; d_gene: NA; CDR3aa: CASSLGTLGTDTQYF; CDR3nt: TGTGCCAGCAGCTTAGGGACTCTGGGCACAGATACGCAGTATTTT
j_gene: TRBJ1-1; v_gene: TRBV7-9; abundance: NA; d_gene: TRBD1; CDR3aa: CASSRDRGGVGAFF; CDR3nt: TGTGCCAGCAGCCGGGACAGGGGTGGTGTAGGAGCTTTCTTT
j_gene: TRBJ1-4; v_gene: TRBV7-4; abundance: few; d_gene: NA; CDR3aa: CASSQREIEKLFF; CDR3nt: TGTGCCAGCAGCCAGAGGGAGATTGAAAAACTGTTTTTT
j_gene: TRBJ2-3; v_gene: TRBV10-3; abundance: NA; d_gene: NA; CDR3aa: CAISGGPTVGQYF; CDR3nt: TGTGCCATCAGTGGAGGTCCTACAGTAGGGCAGTATTTT
j_gene: TRBJ2-1; v_gene: TRBV27; abundance: few; d_gene: TRBD2; CDR3aa: CASASLAEEEQFF; CDR3nt: TGTGCCAGCGCCTCACTAGCGGAGGAGGAGCAGTTCTTC
j_gene: TRBJ2-5; v_gene: TRBV24-1; abundance: many; d_gene: TRBD2; CDR3aa: CATSEPRGDQETQYF; CDR3nt: TGTGCCACCAGTGAGCCGCGGGGGGATCAAGAGACCCAGTACTTC
j_gene: TRBJ2-1; v_gene: TRBV20-1; abundance: NA; d_gene: TRBD2; CDR3aa: CSARGTGTSSYNEQFF; CDR3nt: TGCAGTGCTAGAGGGACCGGGACTAGCTCCTACAATGAGCAGTTCTTC
j_gene: TRBJ2-1; v_gene: TRBV12-3/TRBV12-4; abundance: NA; d_gene: TRBD2; CDR3aa: CASSRGAGGLIEQFF; CDR3nt: TGTGCCAGCAGTCGAGGAGCGGGAGGGCTAATTGAGCAGTTCTTC
j_gene: TRBJ1-1; v_gene: TRBV5-1; abundance: once; d_gene: NA; CDR3aa: CASRTGGLAFF; CDR3nt: TGCGCCAGCAGAACCGGGGGCTTAGCTTTCTTT
j_gene: TRBJ2-3; v_gene: TRBV13; abundance: NA; d_gene: NA; CDR3aa: CASSPRSGRTQYF; CDR3nt: TGTGCCAGCAGCCCCCGTTCAGGGCGCACGCAGTATTTT
j_gene: TRBJ1-2; v_gene: TRBV6-2/TRBV6-3; abundance: few; d_gene: TRBD1; CDR3aa: CASGRTGEYGYTF; CDR3nt: TGTGCCAGCGGCCGAACAGGGGAATATGGCTACACCTTC
j_gene: TRBJ2-4; v_gene: TRBV6-5; abundance: few; d_gene: TRBD2; CDR3aa: CASRPTGGDYKNIQYF; CDR3nt: TGTGCCAGCAGGCCTACAGGAGGGGACTACAAAAACATTCAGTACTTC
j_gene: TRBJ1-1; v_gene: TRBV29-1; abundance: NA; d_gene: NA; CDR3aa: CSAGDRTEAFF; CDR3nt: TGCAGCGCCGGGGACCGCACTGAAGCTTTCTTT
j_gene: TRBJ2-4; v_gene: TRBV6-5; abundance: NA; d_gene: NA; CDR3aa: CASQAGAEQYF; CDR3nt: TGTGCCAGCCAAGCGGGTGCTGAGCAGTACTTC
j_gene: TRBJ1-4; v_gene: TRBV12-3/TRBV12-4; abundance: NA; d_gene: TRBD1; CDR3aa: CASSLHAGGGEKLFF; CDR3nt: TGTGCCAGCAGTTTACATGCAGGGGGCGGGGAAAAACTGTTTTTT
j_gene: TRBJ1-1; v_gene: TRBV29-1; abundance: NA; d_gene: TRBD1; CDR3aa: CSGRDRTNTEAFF; CDR3nt: TGCAGCGGGAGGGACAGGACGAACACTGAAGCTTTCTTT
j_gene: TRBJ1-6; v_gene: TRBV6-4; abundance: NA; d_gene: NA; CDR3aa: CASSDGSHSPLHF; CDR3nt: TGTGCCAGCAGTGACGGATCCCATTCACCCCTCCACTTT
j_gene: TRBJ2-5; v_gene: TRBV6-2/TRBV6-3; abundance: few; d_gene: NA; CDR3aa: CASNRGTQIETQYF; CDR3nt: TGTGCCAGCAATCGAGGGACCCAAATTGAGACCCAGTACTTC
j_gene: TRBJ1-4; v_gene: TRBV4-3; abundance: NA; d_gene: NA; CDR3aa: CASSQDGVPVNEKLFF; CDR3nt: TGCGCCAGCAGCCAAGATGGGGTACCTGTCAATGAAAAACTGTTTTTT
j_gene: TRBJ1-2; v_gene: TRBV29-1; abundance: NA; d_gene: TRBD1; CDR3aa: CSVGQGVYGYTF; CDR3nt: TGCAGCGTTGGACAGGGGGTCTATGGCTACACCTTC
j_gene: TRBJ2-3; v_gene: TRBV12-3/TRBV12-4; abundance: NA; d_gene: TRBD2; CDR3aa: CASSFGRGMDTQYF; CDR3nt: TGTGCCAGCAGTTTCGGGAGGGGCATGGATACGCAGTATTTT
j_gene: TRBJ1-1; v_gene: TRBV12-3/TRBV12-4; abundance: NA; d_gene: NA; CDR3aa: CASSAWGGGYTEAFF; CDR3nt: TGTGCCAGCAGTGCCTGGGGGGGAGGCTACACTGAAGCTTTCTTT
j_gene: TRBJ1-5; v_gene: TRBV6-2/TRBV6-3; abundance: NA; d_gene: NA; CDR3aa: CASSYFSTRGDQPQHF; CDR3nt: TGTGCCAGCAGTTACTTCTCGACCAGGGGAGATCAGCCCCAGCATTTT
j_gene: TRBJ2-7; v_gene: TRBV21-1; abundance: few; d_gene: NA; CDR3aa: CASSKANVGREHSYEQYF; CDR3nt: TGTGCCAGCAGCAAAGCCAACGTGGGGCGGGAACATTCCTACGAGCAGTACTTC
j_gene: TRBJ2-3; v_gene: TRBV29-1; abundance: NA; d_gene: NA; CDR3aa: CSVENGGGINADTQYF; CDR3nt: TGCAGCGTTGAAAACGGTGGGGGGATTAACGCAGATACGCAGTATTTT
j_gene: TRBJ1-2; v_gene: TRBV6-6; abundance: NA; d_gene: NA; CDR3aa: CASSSPPDGYTF; CDR3nt: TGTGCCAGCAGTAGCCCCCCGGATGGCTACACCTTC
j_gene: TRBJ2-7; v_gene: TRBV13; abundance: NA; d_gene: TRBD1; CDR3aa: CASSSPTGSSSYEQYF; CDR3nt: TGTGCCAGCAGCTCGCCGACAGGGTCGAGCTCCTACGAGCAGTACTTC
j_gene: TRBJ1-2; v_gene: TRBV20-1; abundance: once; d_gene: NA; CDR3aa: CSARAGTLGYTF; CDR3nt: TGCAGTGCTAGAGCCGGGACCCTTGGCTACACCTTC
j_gene: TRBJ2-3; v_gene: TRBV6-2/TRBV6-3; abundance: once; d_gene: NA; CDR3aa: CASAVTSTDTQYF; CDR3nt: TGTGCCAGCGCCGTGACAAGCACAGATACGCAGTATTTT
j_gene: TRBJ2-7; v_gene: TRBV4-1; abundance: few; d_gene: TRBD2; CDR3aa: CASSQRGGYEQYF; CDR3nt: TGCGCCAGCAGCCAACGGGGGGGATACGAGCAGTACTTC
j_gene: TRBJ1-1; v_gene: TRBV15; abundance: once; d_gene: TRBD1; CDR3aa: CATSPKTGANTEAFF; CDR3nt: TGTGCCACCAGCCCTAAGACAGGGGCTAACACTGAAGCTTTCTTT
j_gene: TRBJ1-6; v_gene: TRBV7-2; abundance: NA; d_gene: NA; CDR3aa: CASSLNSLSSYNSPLHF; CDR3nt: TGTGCCAGCAGCTTAAATAGCTTAAGCTCCTATAATTCACCCCTCCACTTT
j_gene: TRBJ2-1; v_gene: TRBV12-3/TRBV12-4; abundance: few; d_gene: TRBD2; CDR3aa: CASSFFGGLTQNEQFF; CDR3nt: TGTGCCAGCAGTTTCTTCGGGGGACTAACCCAAAATGAGCAGTTCTTC
j_gene: TRBJ1-6; v_gene: TRBV11-2; abundance: NA; d_gene: NA; CDR3aa: CASSLGWGEMDNSPLHF; CDR3nt: TGTGCCAGCAGCTTAGGCTGGGGGGAGATGGATAATTCACCCCTCCACTTT
j_gene: TRBJ1-1; v_gene: TRBV7-2; abundance: NA; d_gene: NA; CDR3aa: CASSSPPLGAFF; CDR3nt: TGTGCCAGCAGCTCCCCGCCGTTGGGGGCTTTCTTT
j_gene: TRBJ2-1; v_gene: TRBV20-1; abundance: NA; d_gene: TRBD2; CDR3aa: CSARAETSGDYNEQFF; CDR3nt: TGCAGTGCTAGAGCGGAGACTAGCGGAGACTACAATGAGCAGTTCTTC